Reported below is one T cell receptor beta chain. The antigen is unknown. This sample was taken from a study of PD-1 blockade in classical Hodgkin lymphoma. General study findings and limits: Possibly reflecting disease activity or prior therapy, repertoire differences have causes that remain undefined. With CD4+ cells, TCR diversity rose significantly by C4D1, but not with CD8+ cells. Reported baseline diversity: healthy donors highest, relapsed/refractory patients lowest.

Libraries were prepared by immunoSEQ multiplex PCR; TCRdb keeps only in-frame clonotypes and omits some of them. The sample has about 30,000 clones, about 86% seen once. CDR1 is SGDLS, CDR2 YYNGEE, per germline. Trimming took off 0 bases at V and 0 bases at J, with 9 bases between the two ends. This CDR3 region has 15 residues. Time point of the sample: cycle 4 day 1 (C4D1), after five to seven weeks of nivolumab. With no exception, relapse followed autologous stem cell transplantation in all patients, and brentuximab vedotin exposure varied. Thawed PBMCs yielded CD4+ T cells through magnetic negative selection.

The material sequenced was CD4+ T cells from blood, taken before the fourth cycle of nivolumab. The TCR comes from a human donor with classical Hodgkin lymphoma. The chain uses TRBV9 and TRBJ2-5, with D perhaps TRBD1 or TRBD2 (5 bases each). The CDR3 coding sequence is TGTGCCAGCAGCGTAGTAGGGACCCACCAAGAGACCCAGTACTTC. It specifies CASSVVGTHQETQYF.